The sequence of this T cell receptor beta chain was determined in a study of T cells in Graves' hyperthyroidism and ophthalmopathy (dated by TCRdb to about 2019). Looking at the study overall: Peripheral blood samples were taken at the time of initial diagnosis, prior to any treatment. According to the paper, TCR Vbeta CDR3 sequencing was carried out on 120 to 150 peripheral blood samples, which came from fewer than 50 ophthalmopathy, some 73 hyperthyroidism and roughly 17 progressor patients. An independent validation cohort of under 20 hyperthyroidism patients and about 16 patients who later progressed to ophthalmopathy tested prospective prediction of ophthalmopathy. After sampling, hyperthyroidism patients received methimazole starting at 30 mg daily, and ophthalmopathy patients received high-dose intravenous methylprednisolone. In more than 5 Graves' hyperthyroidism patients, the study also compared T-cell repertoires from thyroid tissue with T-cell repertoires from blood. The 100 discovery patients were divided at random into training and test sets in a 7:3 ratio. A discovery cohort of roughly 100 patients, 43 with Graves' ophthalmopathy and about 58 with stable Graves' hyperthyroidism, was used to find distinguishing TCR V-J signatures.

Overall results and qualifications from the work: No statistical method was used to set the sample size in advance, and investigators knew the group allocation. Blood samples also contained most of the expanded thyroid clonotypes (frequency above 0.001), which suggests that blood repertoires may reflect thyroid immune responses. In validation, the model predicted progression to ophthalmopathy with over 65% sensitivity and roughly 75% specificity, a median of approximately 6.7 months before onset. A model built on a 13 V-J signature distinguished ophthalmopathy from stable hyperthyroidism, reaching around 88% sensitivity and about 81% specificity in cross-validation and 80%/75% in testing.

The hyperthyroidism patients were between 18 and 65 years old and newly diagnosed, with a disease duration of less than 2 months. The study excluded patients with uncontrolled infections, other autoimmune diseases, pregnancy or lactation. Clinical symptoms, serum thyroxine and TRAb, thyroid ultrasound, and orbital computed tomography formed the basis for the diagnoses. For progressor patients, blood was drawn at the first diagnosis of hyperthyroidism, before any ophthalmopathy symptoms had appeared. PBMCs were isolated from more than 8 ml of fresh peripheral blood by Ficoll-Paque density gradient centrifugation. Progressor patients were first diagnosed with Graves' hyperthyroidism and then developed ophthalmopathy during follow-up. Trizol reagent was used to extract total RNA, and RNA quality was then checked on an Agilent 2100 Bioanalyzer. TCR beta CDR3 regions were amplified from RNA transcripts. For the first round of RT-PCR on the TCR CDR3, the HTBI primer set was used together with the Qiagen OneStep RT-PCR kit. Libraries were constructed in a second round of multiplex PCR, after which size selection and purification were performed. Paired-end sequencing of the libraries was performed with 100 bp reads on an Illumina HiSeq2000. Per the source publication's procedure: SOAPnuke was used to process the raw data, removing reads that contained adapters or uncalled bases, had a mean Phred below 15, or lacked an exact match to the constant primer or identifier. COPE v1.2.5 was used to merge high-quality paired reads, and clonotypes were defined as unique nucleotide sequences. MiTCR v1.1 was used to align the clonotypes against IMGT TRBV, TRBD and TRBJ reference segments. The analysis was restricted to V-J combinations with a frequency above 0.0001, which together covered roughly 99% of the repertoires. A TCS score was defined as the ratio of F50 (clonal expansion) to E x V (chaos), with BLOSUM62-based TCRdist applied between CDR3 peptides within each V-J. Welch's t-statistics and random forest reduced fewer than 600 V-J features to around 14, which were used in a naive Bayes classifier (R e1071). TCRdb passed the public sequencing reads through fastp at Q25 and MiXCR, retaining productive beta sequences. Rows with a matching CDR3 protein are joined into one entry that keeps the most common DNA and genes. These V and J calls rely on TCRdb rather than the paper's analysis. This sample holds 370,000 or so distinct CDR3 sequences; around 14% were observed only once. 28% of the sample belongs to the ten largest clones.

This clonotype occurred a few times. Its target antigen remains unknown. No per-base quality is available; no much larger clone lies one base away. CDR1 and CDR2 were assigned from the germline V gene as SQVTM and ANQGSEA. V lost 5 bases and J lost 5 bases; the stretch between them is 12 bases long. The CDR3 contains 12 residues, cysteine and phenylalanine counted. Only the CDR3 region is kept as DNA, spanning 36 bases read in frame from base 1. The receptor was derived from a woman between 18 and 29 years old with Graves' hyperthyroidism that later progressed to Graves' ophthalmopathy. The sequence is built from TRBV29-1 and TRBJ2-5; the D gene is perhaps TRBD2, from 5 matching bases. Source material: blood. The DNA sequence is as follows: TGCAGCGTTCCCGAGGGCCCGGAGACCCAGTACTTC. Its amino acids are CSVPEGPETQYF.